A selection of T cell receptor beta chains follows, all from one sample in a study of cytomegalovirus exposure and HLA in healthy donors. Assay used: immunoSEQ multiplex PCR; TCRdb lists only in-frame clones, some missing. The data hold about 96,000 clones, with 64% observed a single time. The sample comprised PBMCs. These receptor sequences come from a man aged 60-69 years in good health and CMV-seronegative. Each CDR3 is given with its conserved first and last residue. The order of the fields is CDR3 DNA, CDR3 protein, J gene, D gene, clone size, V gene. A D gene is named only where the DNA matches it firmly. A clone size is listed for some rows: how often the clone was seen (once, few, many), or a class if it is expanded.

CDR3nt: TGTGCCAGCAGCCCCACCACAACATATGGCTACACCTTC
CDR3aa: CASSPTTTYGYTF
j_gene: TRBJ1-2
d_gene: NA
abundance: few
v_gene: TRBV28

CDR3nt: TGCGCCAGCAGCTTGGACAGGGGCCATGGCTACACCTTC
CDR3aa: CASSLDRGHGYTF
j_gene: TRBJ1-2
d_gene: TRBD1
abundance: NA
v_gene: TRBV5-1

CDR3nt: TGTGCCAGCAGCTTGGCCGGTGGTCAGCCCCAGCATTTT
CDR3aa: CASSLAGGQPQHF
j_gene: TRBJ1-5
d_gene: NA
abundance: NA
v_gene: TRBV5-4

CDR3nt: TGTGCCAGTAGTGCCGGACAGGGAAGGTTGGGCGAGCAGTACTTC
CDR3aa: CASSAGQGRLGEQYF
j_gene: TRBJ2-7
d_gene: TRBD1
abundance: NA
v_gene: TRBV19

CDR3nt: TGTGCCAGCAGCAACCGGGACAGGGGACGGGATCAGCCCCAGCATTTT
CDR3aa: CASSNRDRGRDQPQHF
j_gene: TRBJ1-5
d_gene: NA
abundance: NA
v_gene: TRBV21-1

CDR3nt: TGTGCCAGCAGCCCCCTGGGACAGGAGCAGTTCTTC
CDR3aa: CASSPLGQEQFF
j_gene: TRBJ2-1
d_gene: TRBD1
abundance: NA
v_gene: TRBV11-2

CDR3nt: TGTGCCAGCAGCCCGACTCCGGGAAGAGCGGTTGAAAAACTGTTTTTT
CDR3aa: CASSPTPGRAVEKLFF
j_gene: TRBJ1-4
d_gene: NA
abundance: few
v_gene: TRBV5-6

CDR3nt: TGTGCCAGCAGCTCGACTCTAGCACGGGGAGGCGAGCAGTACTTC
CDR3aa: CASSSTLARGGEQYF
j_gene: TRBJ2-7
d_gene: NA
abundance: few
v_gene: TRBV5-4

CDR3nt: TGTGCCAGCATCTTAGGGACAGGGACTGAAGAGACCCAGTACTTC
CDR3aa: CASILGTGTEETQYF
j_gene: TRBJ2-5
d_gene: TRBD1
abundance: few
v_gene: TRBV7-9

CDR3nt: TGCAGTGCTAAAGCGCGGACTGAAGCTTTCTTT
CDR3aa: CSAKARTEAFF
j_gene: TRBJ1-1
d_gene: NA
abundance: NA
v_gene: TRBV20-1

CDR3nt: TGCAGTGCGGCCCAGGAGACCCAGTACTTC
CDR3aa: CSAAQETQYF
j_gene: TRBJ2-5
d_gene: NA
abundance: NA
v_gene: TRBV20-1

CDR3nt: TGCGCCAGCAGCTTCCGGGGTAGCGGGGGGCCCTTCGAGCAGTACTTC
CDR3aa: CASSFRGSGGPFEQYF
j_gene: TRBJ2-7
d_gene: TRBD2
abundance: NA
v_gene: TRBV5-1

CDR3nt: TGTGCCAGCAGCGTAGAGAGGAGCACTGAAGCTTTCTTT
CDR3aa: CASSVERSTEAFF
j_gene: TRBJ1-1
d_gene: NA
abundance: NA
v_gene: TRBV9

CDR3nt: TGTGCCAGCAGCCCCGTAATCGCGGGGATCCAAGAGACCCAGTACTTC
CDR3aa: CASSPVIAGIQETQYF
j_gene: TRBJ2-5
d_gene: NA
abundance: few
v_gene: TRBV4-2

CDR3nt: TGTGCCAGCAGCTTAGGCGGAGAGGGTTTGGGGACCATATATTTT
CDR3aa: CASSLGGEGLGTIYF
j_gene: TRBJ1-3
d_gene: NA
abundance: NA
v_gene: TRBV7-8

CDR3nt: TGTGCCAGCAGTGTGCTAGCGTTGTCCTACGAGCAGTACTTC
CDR3aa: CASSVLALSYEQYF
j_gene: TRBJ2-7
d_gene: NA
abundance: NA
v_gene: TRBV2

CDR3nt: TGTGCCTGGAGGACCCGGACAGGCGACTATGGCTACACCTTC
CDR3aa: CAWRTRTGDYGYTF
j_gene: TRBJ1-2
d_gene: TRBD1
abundance: NA
v_gene: TRBV30

CDR3nt: TGTGCCAGCAGCTTAGGGCCAACCGCGAACACCGGGGAGCTGTTTTTT
CDR3aa: CASSLGPTANTGELFF
j_gene: TRBJ2-2
d_gene: NA
abundance: NA
v_gene: TRBV7-6

CDR3nt: TGTGCCAGCAGCTCGGGCCTGGACAGGAGCACAGATACGCAGTATTTT
CDR3aa: CASSSGLDRSTDTQYF
j_gene: TRBJ2-3
d_gene: TRBD1
abundance: NA
v_gene: TRBV7-9

CDR3nt: TGCGCCAGCCGATTGGAAGGGGTTGCTAATGAAAAACTGTTTTTT
CDR3aa: CASRLEGVANEKLFF
j_gene: TRBJ1-4
d_gene: NA
abundance: NA
v_gene: TRBV5-1

CDR3nt: TGTGCCACCAGCTCCGGGACAGGGAAAAATGAGCAGTTCTTC
CDR3aa: CATSSGTGKNEQFF
j_gene: TRBJ2-1
d_gene: TRBD1
abundance: NA
v_gene: TRBV15